This T cell receptor beta chain was obtained from a study of regulatory T cells in long-lasting Graves disease. Study-level background: Persistent Graves' disease meant over 5 years of antithyroid drugs with positive TSH receptor antibodies.

This CDR3 spans 15 amino acids. CDR1 is MNHNS and CDR2 is SASEGT in the germline V gene. With V trimmed by 5 bases and J by 11 bases, 16 bases remained unmatched. Whole-study results and caveats: The study found TRBV28, TRBJ1-2 and TRBJ2-5 favored in persistent disease. Results may be inaccurate due to the small sample size.

For TCR beta, libraries came from iRepertoire HTBI primers and Arm-PCR of CDR3 regions. Under the authors' procedure: The samples included around 64 TRBV and some 15 TRBJ segments. Each CDR3 protein gets one entry after TCRdb re-called the multiplex PCR reads with MiXCR. In this record, the V and J calls reflect TCRdb's handling and not the investigators' own analysis. The data hold about 400,000 distinct CDR3 sequences, with around 20% observed a single time. The sample's time point: persistent/refractory GD, antithyroid drugs over 5 years with positive TRAb. RNA from PBMCs was the source of the TCR library. This clonotype was counted only a few times. Its antigen is as yet unknown.

Source: peripheral blood mononuclear cells (PBMCs), taken when the disease was refractory, from a patient treated with antithyroid drugs. The chain couples TRBV6-1 to TRBJ1-1, with TRBD1 matching over 8 bases. The receptor's source is a female donor with Graves disease. Written as DNA, the CDR3 is TGTGCCAGCAGTCCACCGGGGAGGACAGGGACGAATGCTTTCTTT. Protein product: CASSPPGRTGTNAFF.